This passage covers 30 T cell receptor beta chains from one sample sequenced in a study of metastatic and nonmetastatic thyroid tumors. No treatment had been given to any patient before thyroid surgery. TCRdb called clones again from the PCR reads with MiXCR. The sample records under 35,000 clones, about 20% being singletons. The material sequenced was blood. These receptors all come from a female donor with papillary thyroid cancer or a benign thyroid nodule (not recorded which). Some clones in this sample may be carry-over from other donors' samples.

This clone was detected only a few times. The V gene is TRBV28, the J gene TRBJ1-3, with unresolved D. This CDR3 is 12 amino acids long. Germline V lookup: CDR1 MDHEN, CDR2 SYDVKM. V was shortened by 3 bases and J by 4 bases, with 4 bases between the two germline ends. The CDR3 region is CASSFRGNTIYF. CDR3 DNA: TGTGCCAGCAGTTTTAGGGGAAACACCATATATTTT. Variable domain in full (rest from reference TRBV28 and TRBJ1-3): DVKVTQSSRYLVKRTGEKVFLECVQDMDHENMFWYRQDPGLGLRLIYFSYDVKMKEKGDIPEGYSVSREKKERFSLILESASTNQTSMYLCASSFRGNTIYFGEGSWLTVV.

On this clone itself: A much larger clone is a single base away; this may be a read error. Distinct nucleotide sequences in the sample also encode this CDR3. This sequence joins TRBV20-1 and TRBJ2-4; 7 bases match TRBD1. Germline V gene data show CDR1 as DFQATT and CDR2 as SNEGSKA (reference sequence). J lost 8 bases, V lost 3 bases, and 10 bases had no gene match. This CDR3 is 14 amino acids long. The CDR3 is CSARETGVLDIQYF. Here the CDR3 DNA reads TGCAGTGCTAGGGAAACAGGGGTTCTGGACATTCAGTACTTC.

This rearrangement joins TRBV6-4 to TRBJ2-2; 8 bases are shared with TRBD2. Trimming at V came to 2 bases and at J to 4 bases, leaving 6 bases not matched to a gene. Per the germline V gene, CDR1 is MRHNA and CDR2 is SNTAGT. The CDR3 covers 16 residues. Here the CDR3 reads CASSDGAGGPTGELFF. The CDR3 DNA reads as TGTGCCAGCAGTGACGGGGCGGGAGGACCCACCGGGGAGCTGTTTTTT.

The rearrangement links TRBV18 to TRBJ1-6; 7 bases line up with TRBD1. CDR3 size: 14 residues. The trim removed 3 bases at V and 8 bases at J, leaving 4 bases unmatched. Germline assignment: CDR1 KGHSH and CDR2 LQKENI. This chain's CDR3 is CASSPTTGHSPLHF. CDR3 nucleotides: TGTGCCAGCTCACCGACGACAGGGCATTCACCCCTCCACTTT.

This clone showed up many times. The gene calls are TRBV7-2 and TRBJ2-3; 8 bases map to TRBD1. CDR3 length equals 14 residues. The trim removed 1 base at V and 3 bases at J, leaving 0 bases unmatched. Germline loops: CDR1 SGHTA, CDR2 FQGNSA. The CDR3 region is CASSLDRGTDTQYF. In DNA, the CDR3 is TGTGCCAGCAGCTTAGACAGGGGGACAGATACGCAGTATTTT.

The chain carries TRBV20-1 and TRBJ1-2; D is unresolved. This CDR3 is built from 15 residues. Trimming took 5 bases from V and 4 from J, leaving 20 bases between them. CDR1 DFQATT and CDR2 SNEGSKA come from the germline V gene (reference sequence). The CDR3 nucleotides read TGCAGTGCTCTAGACGCGGGGTTGGGATCCTATGGCTACACCTTC. This gives the protein CSALDAGLGSYGYTF.

There are a few counts of this clone. The chain carries TRBV10-1 and TRBJ2-2; no clear D gene. Germline lookup yields CDR1 WNHNN and CDR2 SYGVQD (reference sequence). Trimming took 6 bases from V and 2 from J, leaving 1 base between them. CDR3 length: 11 residues. CDR3 sequence reads: CASRNTGELFF. CDR3 DNA sequence: TGCGCCAGCAGAAACACCGGGGAGCTGTTTTTT.

This clone was detected a few times. The V and J genes are TRBV27 and TRBJ2-3, with TRBD2 matching over 9 bases. J was trimmed by 0 bases and V by 7 bases; bases with no gene match: 5. CDR3 size: 15 residues. CDR1 MNHEY and CDR2 SMNVEV come from the germline V gene (reference sequence). The CDR3 sequence is CASISLAGSTDTQYF. The CDR3 DNA reads TGTGCCAGCATAAGCCTAGCGGGGAGCACAGATACGCAGTATTTT.

This clone was seen at least ten times. The chain has TRBV20-1 and TRBJ2-5; TRBD2 matches at 12 bases. J lost 5 bases, V lost 4 bases, and 8 bases had no gene match. This CDR3 is built from 15 residues. The V gene's germline CDR1 is DFQATT and CDR2 SNEGSKA (reference sequence). The CDR3 nucleotides are TGCAGTGCTAAACTAGCGGGGGGCCCGGGGGAGACCCAGTACTTC. Translating gives CSAKLAGGPGETQYF.

This clone was seen many times. A much larger clone is a single base away; this may be a read error. CDR3 protein: CAIGESPRTGANVLTF. The DNA for the CDR3 is TGTGCCATCGGTGAGTCGCCTAGAACGGGGGCCAACGTCCTGACTTTC. V gene TRBV10-3 combines with J gene TRBJ2-6; no firm D call. This CDR3 is 16 amino acids long. From germline, CDR1 is ENHRY and CDR2 SYGVKD.

The rearrangement links TRBV4-1 to TRBJ1-4, with TRBD1 matching 7 bases. In germline, CDR1 is MGHRA, CDR2 YSYEKL. The CDR3 is made up of 15 amino acids. The ends lost 1 base at V and 7 bases at J; junction bases unmatched: 6. The CDR3 bases are TGCGCCAGCAGCCAAGGGTTAACAGGGGCTGAAAAACTGTTTTTT. Translation: CASSQGLTGAEKLFF.

In this sample, this clone turned up many times. The chain has TRBV20-1 and TRBJ1-1; weak D call: TRBD1 (6 bases). V was cut by 3 bases and J by 2 bases, with 16 bases left in between. This CDR3 spans 15 amino acids. From germline, CDR1 is DFQATT and CDR2 SNEGSKA (reference sequence). The CDR3 region has the DNA TGCAGTGCTAGGCCGGGCCAGGGGCCAAACACTGAAGCTTTCTTT. Residues: CSARPGQGPNTEAFF.

The chain recombines TRBV6-1 with TRBJ2-3, with no clear D. Germline V CDR1 and CDR2: MNHNS, SASEGT. Trimming took 3 bases from V and 4 from J, leaving 11 bases between them. The CDR3 length is 14 residues. CDR3: CASSDVRFADTQYF. The CDR3 DNA follows: TGTGCCAGCAGTGATGTGAGGTTCGCAGATACGCAGTATTTT.

This clone was detected ten times or more. The chain employs TRBV11-2 and TRBJ2-5; perhaps TRBD2 as D (7 bases). CDR3 size: 15 residues. CDR1 is SGHAT, CDR2 FQNNGV, per germline. Trimming removed 4 bases at V and 4 bases at J, with 16 bases between. The CDR3 is CASSSLGGAGETQYF. CDR3 nucleotide sequence: TGTGCCAGCAGCTCCTTGGGGGGGGCCGGAGAGACCCAGTACTTC. Full variable domain (rest looked up from reference TRBV11-2 and TRBJ2-5): EAGVAQSPRYKIIEKRQSVAFWCNPISGHATLYWYQQILGQGPKLLIQFQNNGVVDDSQLPKDRFSAERLKGVDSTLKIQPAKLEDSAVYLCASSSLGGAGETQYFGPGTRLLVL.

This clone appeared many times. The rearrangement joins TRBV7-9 to TRBJ2-3; D unresolved. Per germline, CDR1 SEHNR and CDR2 FQNEAQ (reference sequence). The CDR3 length is 17 residues. The V and J ends lost 1 base and 0 bases respectively, with 14 bases between them. The CDR3 region is CASSLVRAGTSTDTQYF. In DNA form, the CDR3 reads TGTGCCAGCAGCTTAGTTCGAGCAGGTACTAGCACAGATACGCAGTATTTT.

The chain links TRBV2 to TRBJ2-7; D is ambiguous. From germline, CDR1 is SNHLY and CDR2 FYNNEI. The CDR3 extends over 13 amino acids. V gave up 7 bases and J gave up 2 bases, with 12 bases separating them. The CDR3, as DNA: TGTGCCAGCATGGTCTCTCCGACCTACGAGCAGTACTTC. This gives the protein CASMVSPTYEQYF. The whole variable domain, filled in from reference TRBV2 and TRBJ2-7, reads EPEVTQTPSHQVTQMGQEVILRCVPISNHLYFYWYRQILGQKVEFLVSFYNNEISEKSEIFDDQFSVERPDGSNFTLKIRSTKLEDSAMYFCASMVSPTYEQYFGPGTRLTVT.

A single count supports this clone. Given a much more abundant clone one base away, this may be a read error. This chain joins TRBV4-3 and TRBJ1-1; 7 bases line up with TRBD1. CDR1 and CDR2 (germline): LGHNA, YSLEER. CDR3 length: 14 residues. In DNA, the CDR3 is TGCACCAGCAGCCAGGGGGGGCGATGGACTGAAGCTTTCTTT. Translated: CTSSQGGRWTEAFF.

This clone was seen at least ten times. The V and J genes are TRBV20-1 and TRBJ2-7; possibly TRBD1 or TRBD2 for D (6 bases each). The V end was cut by 3 bases, the J end by 4 bases, with 13 bases between. The CDR3 consists of 13 residues. Germline V gene sequence: CDR1 DFQATT, CDR2 SNEGSKA (reference sequence). The DNA for the CDR3 is TGCAGTGCTAGGGAAGGGGGGCCATACGAGCAGTACTTC. Its translation is CSAREGGPYEQYF.

This clone showed up many times. The chain employs TRBV5-1 and TRBJ1-3; D is undetermined. V lost 2 bases to trimming and J lost 4 bases, with 1 base between them. The CDR3 sequence is 11 residues long. The V gene's germline CDR1 is SGHRS and CDR2 YFSETQ. The DNA for the CDR3 is TGCGCCAGCAGCTTCGGAAACACCATATATTTT. It specifies CASSFGNTIYF.

The chain links TRBV20-1 to TRBJ1-2; 8 positions match TRBD1. Germline trimming cut 4 bases from V and 3 bases from J; bases unmatched to any gene: 4. CDR1 and CDR2 (germline): DFQATT, SNEGSKA (reference sequence). This CDR3 comprises 13 residues. CDR3 protein: CSAIQGGDYGYTF. CDR3 nucleotides: TGCAGTGCTATACAGGGGGGTGACTATGGCTACACCTTC.

The table lists this clone with many counts. In DNA form, the CDR3 reads TGCGCCAGCAGCTTGGCTATAGGGGCCTACGAGCAGTACTTC. This codes for CASSLAIGAYEQYF. V and J are TRBV5-1 and TRBJ2-7, with D tentatively TRBD1 (5 bases). Germline V gene lookup returns CDR1 SGHRS and CDR2 YFSETQ. This CDR3 region has 14 residues. Trimming took off 0 bases at V and 2 bases at J, with 9 bases between the two ends.

The rearrangement joins TRBV30 to TRBJ1-5; TRBD1 matches at 7 bases. Germline V gene sequence: CDR1 GTSNPN, CDR2 SVGIG (reference sequence). V was pared by 3 bases and J by 6 bases, with 11 bases of the junction left unmatched. The CDR3 length is 15 residues. CDR3 amino acids: CAWSDADRKRQPQHF. The DNA of the CDR3 is TGTGCCTGGAGCGACGCGGACAGGAAGCGTCAGCCCCAGCATTTT.

Ten or more counts support this clone. The J gene is TRBJ2-4, the V gene TRBV19, with D perhaps being TRBD1 or TRBD2 (5 bases each). The CDR3 runs to 16 residues. The germline V and J ends were trimmed by 4 bases and 2 bases, with 15 bases remaining between them. Germline V gene sequence: CDR1 LNHDA, CDR2 SQIVND (reference sequence). CDR3 region: CASSTPGRKTKNIQYF. The CDR3 DNA follows: TGTGCCAGTAGTACCCCGGGACGGAAGACCAAAAACATTCAGTACTTC.

There are many counts of this clone. This rearrangement joins TRBV3-1 to TRBJ1-2, with D hard to call. This CDR3 has 12 amino acids. V lost 0 bases and J 9 bases, leaving 8 bases between the germline ends. Germline V gives CDR1 LGHDT, CDR2 YNNKEL (reference sequence). CDR3 coding DNA: TGTGCCAGCAGCCAAGAAGAAGGTCGCTACACCTTC. Amino acids: CASSQEEGRYTF.

This clone has ten or more counts. The CDR3 coding sequence is TGCAGTGCTAGAGATCCGGGCCCCGGTCAGCAGTACTTC. Residues: CSARDPGPGQQYF. The chain joins TRBV20-1 to TRBJ2-7; no clear D gene. With 0 bases removed from V and 8 bases from J, the gap between germline ends came to 14 bases. Germline V gene data show CDR1 as DFQATT and CDR2 as SNEGSKA (reference sequence). The CDR3 sequence is 13 residues long.

A few counts support this clone. The chain couples TRBV12-3 or TRBV12-4 to TRBJ2-3, with D perhaps being TRBD1 or TRBD2 (5 bases each). The CDR3 covers 15 residues. Trimming stripped 5 bases from V and 3 bases from J, with 15 bases between. The CDR3 bases are TGTGCCAGCAGTCGGACTCCTGAGGGGACAGATACGCAGTATTTT. Protein: CASSRTPEGTDTQYF.

This clone was seen ten or more times. The CDR3: CASSPSDRGLRDTQYF. CDR3 DNA sequence: TGCGCCAGCAGCCCCTCGGACAGGGGGCTCAGAGATACGCAGTATTTT. The chain employs TRBV4-1 and TRBJ2-3; TRBD1 aligns across 11 bases. V lost 4 bases and J lost 5; bases outside the gene matches: 8. This CDR3 is built from 16 residues. Germline V gene data show CDR1 as MGHRA and CDR2 as YSYEKL.

This clone was picked up many times. The rearrangement joins TRBV20-1 to TRBJ2-3, with D perhaps matching TRBD2 (6 bases). Between the trimmed V and J ends, which lost 4 bases and 1 base, there was a span of 15 bases. This CDR3 contains 15 residues. Germline lookup yields CDR1 DFQATT and CDR2 SNEGSKA (reference sequence). CDR3 loop: CSAITGTRGTDTQYF. The DNA of the CDR3 is TGCAGTGCTATTACCGGGACTCGGGGCACAGATACGCAGTATTTT.

This clone was found a few times. The rearrangement joins TRBV4-3 to TRBJ2-3, with 13 positions matching TRBD2. Germline V CDR1 and CDR2: LGHNA, YSLEER. The V segment lost 4 bases and the J segment 4 bases; nucleotides outside the gene matches: 8. The CDR3 consists of 17 residues. CDR3 nucleotide sequence: TGCGCCAGCAGCCCTAGGACTAGCGGGAGTGGTGCAGATACGCAGTATTTT. It codes for CASSPRTSGSGADTQYF.

The DNA for the CDR3 is TGTGCCAGCTCGCTGCGGGAGGGGGGAACAGATACGCAGTATTTT. Its protein product is CASSLREGGTDTQYF. The rearrangement uses TRBV18 and TRBJ2-3, with 9 positions matching TRBD2. The CDR3 is 15 amino acids. The V gene's germline CDR1 is KGHSH and CDR2 LQKENI. V was pared by 6 bases and J by 3 bases, with 7 bases of the junction left unmatched. Supplemented by reference TRBV18 and TRBJ2-3, the full variable domain reads NAGVMQNPRHLVRRRGQEARLRCSPMKGHSHVYWYRQLPEEGLKFMVYLQKENIIDESGMPKERFSAEFPKEGPSILRIQQVVRGDSAAYFCASSLREGGTDTQYFGPGTRLTVL.